The clone carrying this TCR beta chain appeared a few times. The data stem from a study of blood T cell repertoires in COVID-19. This CDR3 is 15 amino acids long. The J segment lost 6 bases and the V segment lost 0 bases, leaving 8 bases of the junction unmatched. Germline V gene sequence: CDR1 SGHDT, CDR2 YYEEEE. The protocol was immunoSEQ multiplex PCR, while the TCRdb copy is restricted to in-frame clones and leaves out a portion. The profile shows 150,000 to 200,000 clones, 89% of them singletons. This sequence joins TRBV5-6 and TRBJ2-7; 8 bases are a match to TRBD2. This receptor was identified in a middle-aged man with acute or convalescent COVID-19. The sequenced sample consisted of peripheral blood. The CDR3 protein is CASSLGLAGLSEQYF. The CDR3 region has the DNA TGTGCCAGCAGCTTGGGCCTAGCGGGCTTGAGCGAGCAGTACTTC.